This is a list of T cell receptor beta chains from one sample in a study of cytomegalovirus exposure and HLA in healthy donors. Using immunoSEQ multiplex PCR, the repertoire was profiled, and TCRdb retains in-frame clones only, with some absent. This sample contains approximately 100,000 clones. The sample taken for sequencing was PBMCs. The receptor set was obtained from a man between 50 and 59 years old in good health and CMV-seropositive. Both conserved end residues are part of each CDR3. D genes are given only for firm matches.

>NA|TRBV7-9|TRBJ1-2
TGTGCCAGCAGCCCAAGCCATGAGACAAGGAGCTACACCTTC
CASSPSHETRSYTF
>NA|TRBV12-5|TRBJ1-1
TGTGCTAGTGGAACCCCTGGGAGGGGTAAGGAGGAAGCTTTCTTT
CASGTPGRGKEEAFF
>NA|TRBV15|TRBJ2-7
TGTGCCACCAGCAGAGCTAACTCCTACGAGCAGTACTTC
CATSRANSYEQYF
>NA|TRBV30|TRBJ2-7
TGTGCCTGGAGTGCCTCCTATGAGCAGTACTTC
CAWSASYEQYF
>NA|TRBV5-6|TRBJ2-3
TGTGCCAGCAGCCCCCGTATTGCGGCAGATACGCAGTATTTT
CASSPRIAADTQYF
>NA|TRBV20-1|TRBJ2-3
TGCAGTGTTGAGACTTGGGATACGCAGTATTTT
CSVETWDTQYF
>NA|TRBV7-9|TRBJ1-1
TGTGCCAGCAGCTTAATGGGAGGAGAAGCTGAAGCTTTCTTT
CASSLMGGEAEAFF
>NA|TRBV30|TRBJ1-1
TGTGCCTGGAGTGTACCGTGGGAGCGCATGAACACTGAAGCTTTCTTT
CAWSVPWERMNTEAFF
>TRBD1|TRBV18|TRBJ1-4
TGTGCCAGCTCACCGAGATCGACAGGGAAGGTTGAAAAACTGTTTTTT
CASSPRSTGKVEKLFF
>TRBD1|TRBV29-1|TRBJ2-5
TGCAGCGTTGTGGGACAGGTGGGAGAGACCCAGTACTTC
CSVVGQVGETQYF
>TRBD1|TRBV29-1|TRBJ1-1
TGCAGCGCGGGACAGGGGAACACTGAAGCTTTCTTT
CSAGQGNTEAFF
>TRBD1|TRBV18|TRBJ2-7
TGTGCCAGCTCACCCACGACAGGGAGCAAGTACGAGCAGTACTTC
CASSPTTGSKYEQYF
>NA|TRBV29-1|TRBJ2-5
TGCAGCGTCGACCATACAGGGACCTCAGAGACCCAGTACTTC
CSVDHTGTSETQYF
>TRBD2|TRBV10-1|TRBJ2-3
TGCGCCAGCAGTTCTAGACTAGCGGACCTAGATACGCAGTATTTT
CASSSRLADLDTQYF
>TRBD1|TRBV30|TRBJ1-4
TGTGCCTGGGCCCTAAACAGGGGGGATGAAAAACTGTTTTTT
CAWALNRGDEKLFF
>NA|TRBV11-3|TRBJ1-1
TGTGCCAGCAGATCTCCGGTCCAAACTGAAGCTTTCTTT
CASRSPVQTEAFF
>NA|TRBV4-2|TRBJ2-2
TGTGCCAGCAGCCAAGCTTCCCTAGCACAGAACACCGGGGAGCTGTTTTTT
CASSQASLAQNTGELFF